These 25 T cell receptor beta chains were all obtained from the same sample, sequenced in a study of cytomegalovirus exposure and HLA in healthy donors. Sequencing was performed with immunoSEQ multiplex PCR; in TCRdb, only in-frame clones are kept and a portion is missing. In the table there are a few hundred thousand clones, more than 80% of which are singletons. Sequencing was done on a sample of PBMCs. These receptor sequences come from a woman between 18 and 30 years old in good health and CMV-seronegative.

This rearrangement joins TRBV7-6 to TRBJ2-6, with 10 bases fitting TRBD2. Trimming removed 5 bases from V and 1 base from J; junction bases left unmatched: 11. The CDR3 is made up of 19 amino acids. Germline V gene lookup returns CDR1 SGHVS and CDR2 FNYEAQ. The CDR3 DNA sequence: TGTGCCAGCAGCAGAAGGGCTAGCGGGGGCCGGTCTGGGGCCAACGTCCTGACTTTC. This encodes CASSRRASGGRSGANVLTF.

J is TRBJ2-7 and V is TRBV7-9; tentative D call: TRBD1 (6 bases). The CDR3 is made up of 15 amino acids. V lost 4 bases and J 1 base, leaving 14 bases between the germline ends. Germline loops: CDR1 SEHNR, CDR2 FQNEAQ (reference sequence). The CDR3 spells CASSSGQRISYEQYF. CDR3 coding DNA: TGTGCCAGCAGCTCCGGACAGCGAATTTCCTACGAGCAGTACTTC. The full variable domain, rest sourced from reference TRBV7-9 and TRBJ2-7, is DTGVSQNPRHKITKRGQNVTFRCDPISEHNRLYWYRQTLGQGPEFLTYFQNEAQLEKSRLLSDRFSAERPKGSFSTLEIQRTEQGDSAMYLCASSSGQRISYEQYFGPGTRLTVT.

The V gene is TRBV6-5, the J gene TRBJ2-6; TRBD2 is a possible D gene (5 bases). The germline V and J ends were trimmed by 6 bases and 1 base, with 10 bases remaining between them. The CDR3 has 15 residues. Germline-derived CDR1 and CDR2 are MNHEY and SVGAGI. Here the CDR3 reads CASSRRGSGANVLTF. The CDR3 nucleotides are TGTGCCAGCAGCCGTCGGGGTTCTGGGGCCAACGTCCTGACTTTC.

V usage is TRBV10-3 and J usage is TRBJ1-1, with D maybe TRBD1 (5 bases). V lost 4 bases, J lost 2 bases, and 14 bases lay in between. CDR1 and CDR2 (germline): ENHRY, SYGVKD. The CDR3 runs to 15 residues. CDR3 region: CAISVGGPDNTEAFF. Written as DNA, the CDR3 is TGTGCCATCAGTGTGGGGGGTCCGGACAACACTGAAGCTTTCTTT.

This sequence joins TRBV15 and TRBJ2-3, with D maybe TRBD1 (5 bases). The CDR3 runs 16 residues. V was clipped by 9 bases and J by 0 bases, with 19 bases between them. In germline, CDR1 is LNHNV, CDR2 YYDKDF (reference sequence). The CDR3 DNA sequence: TGTGCCACATCGCAAACAAGACAGACCAGCACAGATACGCAGTATTTT. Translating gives CATSQTRQTSTDTQYF. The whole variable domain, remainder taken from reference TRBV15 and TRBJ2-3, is DAMVIQNPRYQVTQFGKPVTLSCSQTLNHNVMYWYQQKSSQAPKLLFHYYDKDFNNEADTPDNFQSRRPNTSFCFLDIRSPGLGDTAMYLCATSQTRQTSTDTQYFGPGTRLTVL.

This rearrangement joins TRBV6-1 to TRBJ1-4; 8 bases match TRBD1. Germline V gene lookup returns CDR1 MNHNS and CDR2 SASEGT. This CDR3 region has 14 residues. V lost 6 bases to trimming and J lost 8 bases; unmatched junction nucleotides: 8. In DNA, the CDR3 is TGTGCCAGCAGCGCCTCAGGGGGCCTGGAAAAACTGTTTTTT. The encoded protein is CASSASGGLEKLFF.

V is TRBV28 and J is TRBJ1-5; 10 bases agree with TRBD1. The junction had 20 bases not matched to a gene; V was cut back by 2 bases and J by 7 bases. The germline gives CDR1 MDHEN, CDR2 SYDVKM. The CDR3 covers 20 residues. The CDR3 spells CASSLRFPRDRGWAFQPQHF. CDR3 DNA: TGTGCCAGCAGTTTACGATTCCCCCGGGACAGGGGTTGGGCTTTCCAGCCCCAGCATTTT.

CDR3 sequence (DNA): TGTGCCAGCAGTGAAAGCGGGGCCGGAAACACCATATATTTT. As protein: CASSESGAGNTIYF. V is TRBV6-1 and J is TRBJ1-3; possibly TRBD1 for D (5 bases). The CDR3 runs 14 residues. Trimming left V 2 bases short and J 4 bases short, with 9 bases between. Germline CDR1 reads MNHNS; CDR2 reads SASEGT.

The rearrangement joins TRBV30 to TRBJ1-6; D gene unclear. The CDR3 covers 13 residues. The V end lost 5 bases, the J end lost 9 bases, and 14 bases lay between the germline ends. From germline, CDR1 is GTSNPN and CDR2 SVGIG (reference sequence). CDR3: CAWDTDRGSPLHF. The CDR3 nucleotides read TGTGCCTGGGATACGGACCGGGGTTCACCCCTCCACTTT. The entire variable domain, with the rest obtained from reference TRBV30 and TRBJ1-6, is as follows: SQTIHQWPATLVQPVGSPLSLECTVEGTSNPNLYWYRQAAGRGLQLLFYSVGIGQISSEVPQNLSASRPQDRQFILSSKKLLLSDSGFYLCAWDTDRGSPLHFGNGTRLTVT.

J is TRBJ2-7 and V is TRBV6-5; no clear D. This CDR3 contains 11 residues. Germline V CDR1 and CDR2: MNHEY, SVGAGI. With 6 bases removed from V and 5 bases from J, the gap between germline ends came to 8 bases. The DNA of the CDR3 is TGTGCCAGCAGGACATATGACGAGCAGTACTTC. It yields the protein CASRTYDEQYF.

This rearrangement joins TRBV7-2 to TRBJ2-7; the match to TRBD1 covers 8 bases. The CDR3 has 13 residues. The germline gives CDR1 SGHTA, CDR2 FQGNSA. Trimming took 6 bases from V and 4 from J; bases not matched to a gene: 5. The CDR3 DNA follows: TGTGCCAGCAGAGGCAGGGGGCAGTACGAGCAGTACTTC. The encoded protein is CASRGRGQYEQYF.

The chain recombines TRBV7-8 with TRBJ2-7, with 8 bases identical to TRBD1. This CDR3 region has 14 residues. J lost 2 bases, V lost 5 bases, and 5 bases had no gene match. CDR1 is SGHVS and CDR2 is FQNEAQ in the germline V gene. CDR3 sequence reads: CASSGGQGAYEQYF. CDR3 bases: TGTGCCAGCAGCGGCGGACAGGGCGCCTACGAGCAGTACTTC.

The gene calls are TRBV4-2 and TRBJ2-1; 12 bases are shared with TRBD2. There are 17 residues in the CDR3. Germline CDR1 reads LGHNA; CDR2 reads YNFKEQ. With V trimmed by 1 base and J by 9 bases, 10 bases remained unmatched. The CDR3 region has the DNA TGTGCCAGCAGCCAAGGCCCTAGCGGGAGGGAGGCGATTGAGCAGTTCTTC. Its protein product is CASSQGPSGREAIEQFF.

The CDR3 spells CASSRGPGQLDTSSYEQYF. The CDR3 DNA reads TGCGCCAGCAGTCGAGGCCCGGGACAGCTCGACACGAGCTCCTACGAGCAGTACTTC. The rearrangement links TRBV23-1 to TRBJ2-7, with 7 positions matching TRBD1. TRBV23-1 is marked as an open reading frame, function uncertain. This CDR3 region has 19 residues. V gave up 4 bases and J gave up 0 bases; unmatched junction bases: 18.

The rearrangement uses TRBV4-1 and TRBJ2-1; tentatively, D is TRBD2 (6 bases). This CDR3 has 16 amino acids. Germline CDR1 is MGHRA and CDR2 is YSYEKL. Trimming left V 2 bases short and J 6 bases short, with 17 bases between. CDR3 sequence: CASSQPRGPGGNEQFF. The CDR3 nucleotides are TGCGCCAGCAGCCAACCGAGGGGCCCCGGGGGCAATGAGCAGTTCTTC.

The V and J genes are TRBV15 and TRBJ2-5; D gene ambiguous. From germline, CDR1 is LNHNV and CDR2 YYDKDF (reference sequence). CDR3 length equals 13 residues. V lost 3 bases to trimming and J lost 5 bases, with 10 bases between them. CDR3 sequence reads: CATSRIAPETQYF. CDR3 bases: TGTGCCACCAGCAGGATAGCCCCTGAGACCCAGTACTTC.

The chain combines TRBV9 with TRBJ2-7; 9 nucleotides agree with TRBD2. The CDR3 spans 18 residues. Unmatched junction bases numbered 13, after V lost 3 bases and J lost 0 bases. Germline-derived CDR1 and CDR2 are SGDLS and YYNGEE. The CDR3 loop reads CASSARKVPGLASYEQYF. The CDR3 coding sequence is TGTGCCAGCAGCGCCCGTAAGGTACCGGGACTAGCCTCCTACGAGCAGTACTTC.

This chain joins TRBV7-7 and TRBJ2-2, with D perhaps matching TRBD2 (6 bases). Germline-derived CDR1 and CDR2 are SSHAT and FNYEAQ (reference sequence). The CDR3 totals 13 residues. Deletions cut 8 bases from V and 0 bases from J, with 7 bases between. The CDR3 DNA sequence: TGTGCCAGCGGGGGGACGAACACCGGGGAGCTGTTTTTT. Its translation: CASGGTNTGELFF.

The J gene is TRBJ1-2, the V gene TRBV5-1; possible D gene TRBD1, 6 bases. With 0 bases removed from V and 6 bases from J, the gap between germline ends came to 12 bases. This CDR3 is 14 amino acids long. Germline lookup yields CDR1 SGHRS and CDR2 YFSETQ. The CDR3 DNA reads TGCGCCAGCAGCTTGGGGGTCACAGGGCATGGCTACACCTTC. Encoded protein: CASSLGVTGHGYTF.

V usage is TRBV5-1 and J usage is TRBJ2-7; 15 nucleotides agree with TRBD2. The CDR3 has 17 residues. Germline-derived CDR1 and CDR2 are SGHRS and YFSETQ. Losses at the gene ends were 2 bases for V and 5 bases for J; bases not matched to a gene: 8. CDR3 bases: TGCGCCAGCAGCTTCTCCGGGACTAGCGGGAGGTACAACGAGCAGTACTTC. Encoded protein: CASSFSGTSGRYNEQYF. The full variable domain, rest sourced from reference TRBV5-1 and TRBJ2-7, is KAGVTQTPRYLIKTRGQQVTLSCSPISGHRSVSWYQQTPGQGLQFLFEYFSETQRNKGNFPGRFSGRQFSNSRSEMNVSTLELGDSALYLCASSFSGTSGRYNEQYFGPGTRLTVT.

CDR3 amino acids: CASSESTSGYYNEQFF. Written as DNA, the CDR3 is TGTGCCAGCAGTGAATCCACTAGCGGGTACTACAATGAGCAGTTCTTC. The genes are TRBV6-1 and TRBJ2-1, with 9 bases matching TRBD2. Germline CDR1 and CDR2: MNHNS and SASEGT. The ends lost 2 bases at V and 3 bases at J; junction bases unmatched: 5. The CDR3 consists of 16 residues.

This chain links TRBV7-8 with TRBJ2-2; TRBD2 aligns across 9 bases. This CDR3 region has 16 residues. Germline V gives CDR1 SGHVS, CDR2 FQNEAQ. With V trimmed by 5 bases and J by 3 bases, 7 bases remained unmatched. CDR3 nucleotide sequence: TGTGCCAGCAGCCCCCCGGGACTAGCATACACCGGGGAGCTGTTTTTT. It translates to CASSPPGLAYTGELFF.

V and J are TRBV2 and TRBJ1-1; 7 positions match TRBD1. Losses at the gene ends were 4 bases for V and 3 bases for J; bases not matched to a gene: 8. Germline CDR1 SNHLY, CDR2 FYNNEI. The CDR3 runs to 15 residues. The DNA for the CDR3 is TGTGCCAGCAGTGCCTCGGGACAGACTTACACTGAAGCTTTCTTT. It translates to CASSASGQTYTEAFF.

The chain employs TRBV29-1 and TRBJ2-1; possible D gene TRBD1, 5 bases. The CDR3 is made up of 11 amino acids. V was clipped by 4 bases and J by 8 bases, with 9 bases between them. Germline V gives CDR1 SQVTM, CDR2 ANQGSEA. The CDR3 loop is CSVAVGHEQFF. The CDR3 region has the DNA TGCAGCGTTGCGGTGGGGCATGAGCAGTTCTTC.

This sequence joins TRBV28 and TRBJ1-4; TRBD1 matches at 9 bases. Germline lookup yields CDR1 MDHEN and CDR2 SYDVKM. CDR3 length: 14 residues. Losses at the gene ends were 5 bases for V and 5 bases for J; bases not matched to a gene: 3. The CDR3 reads CASSLTGGNEKLFF. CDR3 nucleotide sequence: TGTGCCAGCAGTCTGACAGGGGGAAATGAAAAACTGTTTTTT.